The 27 T cell receptor beta chains below were found in one sample sequenced in a study of blood T cell repertoires in COVID-19. The assay was immunoSEQ multiplex PCR, and TCRdb's table has in-frame clones only and misses some. Of under 300,000 clones in the sample, nearly 90% were seen once. The sequencing sample was made of peripheral blood. All receptors derive from a woman in her 30s with acute or convalescent COVID-19.

V is TRBV19 and J is TRBJ2-7; D possibly corresponds to TRBD2 (6 bases). Germline lookup yields CDR1 LNHDA and CDR2 SQIVND (reference sequence). Trimming took off 7 bases at V and 3 bases at J, with 19 bases between the two ends. This CDR3 is 15 amino acids long. CDR3 protein: CASTVGAGGNYEQYF. CDR3 sequence (DNA): TGTGCCAGTACGGTGGGAGCGGGTGGAAACTACGAGCAGTACTTC.

The chain joins TRBV19 to TRBJ1-2; D is ambiguous. The CDR3 runs 13 residues. Trimming pared 2 bases from V and 1 base from J, leaving 5 bases between. From germline, CDR1 is LNHDA and CDR2 SQIVND (reference sequence). The CDR3 sequence is CASSISDNYGYTF. The CDR3 region has the DNA TGTGCCAGTAGTATATCAGATAACTATGGCTACACCTTC.

As DNA, the CDR3 is TGTGCCAGTAGTATAGGCACTAGCGGGATTGGGGAGACCCAGTACTTC. It encodes CASSIGTSGIGETQYF. The chain recombines TRBV19 with TRBJ2-5, with 10 bases identical to TRBD2. Trimming at V came to 1 base and at J to 5 bases, leaving 7 bases not matched to a gene. This CDR3 is built from 16 residues. Germline CDR1 and CDR2: LNHDA and SQIVND (reference sequence).

The V and J genes are TRBV28 and TRBJ2-1; a possible D gene is TRBD1 (6 bases). The CDR3 has 14 amino acids. Germline V CDR1 and CDR2: MDHEN, SYDVKM. The V and J ends lost 7 bases and 6 bases respectively, with 16 bases between them. CDR3 amino acids: CASTRAAGVNEQFF. The DNA for the CDR3 is TGTGCCAGCACCCGGGCGGCAGGGGTCAATGAGCAGTTCTTC.

The rearrangement links TRBV21-1 to TRBJ2-1; TRBD1, as called in the table, went unchecked against the DNA. TRBV21-1 is listed as a pseudogene. The CDR3 is made up of 17 amino acids. CDR3 sequence reads: CASSKVLTGIPYNEQFF. For the CDR3, the DNA is TGTGCCAGCAGCAAAGTCCTAACAGGGATCCCCTACAATGAGCAGTTCTTC.

The chain uses TRBV19 and TRBJ2-7, with TRBD2 matching over 10 bases. Germline trimming cut 3 bases from V and 3 bases from J; bases unmatched to any gene: 5. This CDR3 is built from 15 residues. Germline V gene sequence: CDR1 LNHDA, CDR2 SQIVND (reference sequence). This CDR3 reads CASSIGRLAGYEQYF. The CDR3 nucleotides are TGTGCCAGTAGTATTGGCAGACTAGCGGGCTACGAGCAGTACTTC.

This rearrangement joins TRBV9 to TRBJ2-1, with 9 positions matching TRBD2. V was pared by 2 bases and J by 12 bases, with 6 bases of the junction left unmatched. Germline V gene data show CDR1 as SGDLS and CDR2 as YYNGEE. The CDR3 loop spans 13 amino acids. The CDR3 protein is CASSVSSGKGQFF. The CDR3 DNA reads TGTGCCAGCAGCGTTTCTAGCGGGAAGGGGCAGTTCTTC.

The V and J genes are TRBV30 and TRBJ1-2, with a tentative D call TRBD1 (5 bases). There are 13 residues in the CDR3. The germline CDR1 and CDR2 sequences are GTSNPN and SVGIG (reference sequence). V lost 5 bases and J lost 3, with 13 bases in between. CDR3 sequence (DNA): TGTGCCTGGGGGCGGGGGGGGGACTATGGCTACACCTTC. Its protein product is CAWGRGGDYGYTF.

The chain has TRBV5-1 and TRBJ2-1, with D possibly matching TRBD2 (6 bases). The ends were cut back, 7 bases at V and 6 bases at J, with 23 bases in the middle. CDR3 size: 16 residues. The germline V gene encodes CDR1 SGHRS and CDR2 YFSETQ. The CDR3 DNA follows: TGCGCCAGCCTTCCGGGAGAAGTCCCGAGTAGCAATGAGCAGTTCTTC. Protein sequence: CASLPGEVPSSNEQFF. Variable domain in full (rest from reference TRBV5-1 and TRBJ2-1): KAGVTQTPRYLIKTRGQQVTLSCSPISGHRSVSWYQQTPGQGLQFLFEYFSETQRNKGNFPGRFSGRQFSNSRSEMNVSTLELGDSALYLCASLPGEVPSSNEQFFGPGTRLTVL.

The chain joins TRBV6-2 or TRBV6-3 to TRBJ2-1; D is perhaps TRBD2 (6 bases). The CDR3 contains 14 residues. Germline V gives CDR1 MNHEY, CDR2 SVGEGT. With 6 bases removed from V and 2 bases from J, the gap between germline ends came to 11 bases. The CDR3 here is CASSLAEPYNEQFF. The CDR3 DNA sequence: TGTGCCAGCAGCTTAGCGGAACCCTACAATGAGCAGTTCTTC.

This chain uses TRBV3-1 (or the pseudogene TRBV3-2) with TRBJ1-2; TRBD1 aligns across 8 bases. Trimming took 4 bases from V and 2 from J; bases not matched to a gene: 3. CDR3 size: 14 residues. Germline V gene lookup returns CDR1 LGHDT and CDR2 YNNKEL (reference sequence). The CDR3 DNA reads as TGTGCCAGCAGCCTTCGGGACAGGAACTATGGCTACACCTTC. Translating gives CASSLRDRNYGYTF.

For the CDR3, the DNA is TGCAGCGTTTTGGGACAGGGGGCCTACGAGCAGTACTTC. Encoded protein: CSVLGQGAYEQYF. The V gene is TRBV29-1, the J gene TRBJ2-7, with TRBD1 matching 11 bases. This CDR3 has 13 residues. With 5 bases clipped from V and 2 bases from J, the junction kept 2 bases outside the gene matches. Per germline, CDR1 SQVTM and CDR2 ANQGSEA.

The sample holds one count of this clone. The chain uses TRBV7-9 and TRBJ2-3; TRBD2 aligns across 11 bases. Germline V gene lookup returns CDR1 SEHNR and CDR2 FQNEAQ (reference sequence). V trimming: 6 bases; J trimming: 3 bases; junction bases outside the gene matches: 11. The CDR3 has 17 amino acids. CDR3 coding DNA: TGTGCCAGCAGGCGACTAGCGGGACAACTTCTGACAGATACGCAGTATTTT. It codes for CASRRLAGQLLTDTQYF.

J is TRBJ1-3 and V is TRBV5-4, with D possibly TRBD1 on 6 matching bases. The V gene lost 3 bases and the J gene lost 5 bases, with 9 bases spanning the gap. Germline V gene lookup returns CDR1 SGHNT and CDR2 YYREEE (reference sequence). This CDR3 contains 13 residues. The CDR3 bases are TGTGCCAGCAGCTCCGGACAGCGAAACACCATATATTTT. Translated: CASSSGQRNTIYF.

This chain joins TRBV19 and TRBJ1-6; D gene ambiguous. Germline CDR1 reads LNHDA; CDR2 reads SQIVND (reference sequence). The CDR3 covers 13 residues. Deletions cut 8 bases from V and 8 bases from J, with 13 bases between. CDR3 sequence (DNA): TGTGCCAGTCAGCGGGAAAGGGATTCACCCCTCCACTTT. Its protein product is CASQRERDSPLHF.

The V and J genes are TRBV5-1 and TRBJ1-6, with D possibly being TRBD1 (6 bases). Germline-derived CDR1 and CDR2 are SGHRS and YFSETQ. The CDR3 runs 14 residues. The V end lost 5 bases, the J end lost 5 bases, and 11 bases lay between the germline ends. CDR3 in DNA: TGCGCCAGCAGGGCCCGGGACAATAATTCACCCCTCCACTTT. The encoded protein is CASRARDNNSPLHF.

The chain recombines TRBV5-5 with TRBJ2-5; no clear D gene. With 4 bases removed from V and 4 bases from J, the gap between germline ends came to 8 bases. The germline V gene has CDR1 SGHKS and CDR2 YYEKEE (reference sequence). The CDR3 loop spans 12 amino acids. CDR3 loop: CASSVDGETQYF. The DNA for the CDR3 is TGTGCCAGCAGCGTGGACGGAGAGACCCAGTACTTC.

This clone was seen only once. V gene TRBV7-6 combines with J gene TRBJ2-7; D is possibly TRBD2 (6 bases). Between the trimmed V and J ends, which lost 5 bases and 0 bases, there was a span of 17 bases. Germline-derived CDR1 and CDR2 are SGHVS and FNYEAQ. The CDR3 is 16 amino acids. The CDR3, as DNA: TGTGCCAGCAGCCAAAGCCGGGACTCGAGCTCCTACGAGCAGTACTTC. This gives the protein CASSQSRDSSSYEQYF.

The chain uses TRBV2 and TRBJ1-3; D unresolved. V was cut by 6 bases and J by 2 bases, with 14 bases left in between. Germline values: CDR1 SNHLY, CDR2 FYNNEI. CDR3 length: 15 residues. Written as DNA, the CDR3 is TGTGCCAGCAGCCGGGAGGGTAGCACTGGAAACACCATATATTTT. Its protein is CASSREGSTGNTIYF.

The gene calls are TRBV19 and TRBJ1-5; TRBD1 agrees at 7 bases. Germline V gene lookup returns CDR1 LNHDA and CDR2 SQIVND (reference sequence). Unmatched junction bases numbered 13, after V lost 4 bases and J lost 7 bases. This CDR3 has 16 residues. Here the CDR3 DNA reads TGTGCCAGTAGTACGAGCCGACAGGGCATCGGGCAGCCCCAGCATTTT. This translates into CASSTSRQGIGQPQHF.

This clone was counted between two and nine times. V gene TRBV6-5 combines with J gene TRBJ1-2; the match to TRBD1 covers 8 bases. V was pared by 0 bases and J by 4 bases, with 7 bases of the junction left unmatched. This CDR3 is 16 amino acids long. Germline lookup yields CDR1 MNHEY and CDR2 SVGAGI. DNA of the CDR3: TGTGCCAGCAGTTACTCGGGGCAGGGGGCAGGCTATGGCTACACCTTC. Residues: CASSYSGQGAGYGYTF.

The chain links TRBV30 to TRBJ2-7; D not certain. The V end was cut by 5 bases, the J end by 0 bases, with 17 bases between. Germline V CDR1 and CDR2: GTSNPN, SVGIG (reference sequence). The CDR3 has 15 amino acids. This CDR3 is CAWAPRRSYSYEQYF. CDR3 sequence (DNA): TGTGCCTGGGCCCCTCGGCGGAGTTACTCCTACGAGCAGTACTTC.

J is TRBJ2-2 and V is TRBV19, with 9 bases aligning to TRBD1. Unmatched junction bases numbered 9, after V lost 10 bases and J lost 6 bases. The length of the CDR3 is 14 residues. Germline V gives CDR1 LNHDA, CDR2 SQIVND (reference sequence). As DNA, the CDR3 is TGTGCCACATTAGGGACAGGGCTGGCCGGGGAGCTGTTTTTT. It yields the protein CATLGTGLAGELFF.

This clone appeared a single time. This sequence joins TRBV2 and TRBJ2-1; TRBD2 might be the D (6 bases). The ends were cut back, 4 bases at V and 8 bases at J, with 12 bases in the middle. CDR1 and CDR2 (germline): SNHLY, FYNNEI. The CDR3 has 13 amino acids. The CDR3 DNA reads TGTGCCAGCAGTGTGACTAGTTTCGATGAGCAGTTCTTC. This translates into CASSVTSFDEQFF.

The rearrangement joins TRBV19 to TRBJ2-3, with 8 nucleotides matching TRBD2. The germline gives CDR1 LNHDA, CDR2 SQIVND (reference sequence). The ends lost 5 bases at V and 1 base at J; junction bases unmatched: 8. This CDR3 region has 16 residues. The CDR3 region has the DNA TGTGCCAGTAGTCCCCGTAGCGGGATGGGCACAGATACGCAGTATTTT. This sequence encodes CASSPRSGMGTDTQYF.

This sequence joins TRBV19 and TRBJ2-7; 10 bases are a match to TRBD2. Germline V lookup: CDR1 LNHDA, CDR2 SQIVND (reference sequence). With 1 base clipped from V and 4 bases from J, the junction kept 10 bases outside the gene matches. This CDR3 contains 17 residues. The CDR3 DNA reads TGTGCCAGTAGTATAGGATCTAGCGGGAGTTATCCGTACGAGCAGTACTTC. Translated, it gives CASSIGSSGSYPYEQYF.

This clone showed up just a few times. The CDR3 sequence is CAWSAGTSENTGELFF. CDR3 DNA sequence: TGTGCCTGGAGTGCCGGGACTAGCGAGAACACCGGGGAGCTGTTTTTT. The V and J genes are TRBV30 and TRBJ2-2; 10 nucleotides line up with TRBD2. J lost 1 base, V lost 1 base, and 3 bases had no gene match. Germline values: CDR1 GTSNPN, CDR2 SVGIG (reference sequence). CDR3 length: 16 residues.